A selection of T cell receptor beta chains follows, all from one sample in a study of cytomegalovirus exposure and HLA in healthy donors. Generated by immunoSEQ multiplex PCR, the TCRdb table keeps only in-frame clones and is missing some. Among around 100,000 clones listed, about 77% were seen once. The sequenced sample was PBMCs. The receptors were sampled from a woman aged 18-29 years in good health and CMV-seropositive. CDR3s include the opening cysteine and the closing phenylalanine or tryptophan. D genes are given only for firm matches. Clone size is shown for a subset of rows, as once, few, many or a class of expanded clone.

cdr3_aa cdr3_nt j_call clone_size v_call d_call cdr3_length
CASSPQVRKGNQPQHF TGTGCCAGCAGCCCCCAGGTGCGGAAGGGGAATCAGCCCCAGCATTTT TRBJ1-5 NA TRBV5-4 NA 16
CASISTVIEAFF TGTGCCAGCATAAGTACAGTCATTGAAGCTTTCTTT TRBJ1-1 once TRBV2 NA 12
CASSPIQGLGNQPQHF TGTGCCAGTAGTCCGATACAGGGGCTGGGTAATCAGCCCCAGCATTTT TRBJ1-5 NA TRBV19 TRBD1 16
CASRLPQGLGTEAFF TGTGCCAGCCGTCTTCCCCAGGGGCTGGGCACTGAAGCTTTCTTT TRBJ1-1 few TRBV11-2 NA 15
CASSLPGKYGYTF TGTGCCAGCAGCTTACCGGGAAAGTATGGCTACACCTTC TRBJ1-2 NA TRBV7-3 NA 13
CASSWGTGEEEQFF TGCGCCAGCAGCTGGGGGACAGGGGAGGAAGAGCAGTTCTTC TRBJ2-1 few TRBV5-1 TRBD1 14
CASTNERTGGEYEQYF TGTGCCAGCACCAACGAACGGACAGGGGGAGAATACGAGCAGTACTTC TRBJ2-7 NA TRBV6-6 TRBD1 16
CASEQRGDYNEQFF TGTGCCAGCGAGCAGCGGGGGGACTACAATGAGCAGTTCTTC TRBJ2-1 NA TRBV6-5 TRBD2 14
CASSQGEMNTEAFF TGCGCCAGCAGCCAAGGAGAAATGAACACTGAAGCTTTCTTT TRBJ1-1 NA TRBV4-1 NA 14
CASSQGLADPREQFF TGTGCCAGCAGCCAAGGACTAGCGGACCCGCGTGAGCAGTTCTTC TRBJ2-1 once TRBV14 TRBD2 15
CASSVRNEQFF TGTGCCAGCAGTGTGAGGAATGAGCAGTTCTTC TRBJ2-1 NA TRBV6-5 NA 11
CAWGQMNTEAFF TGTGCCTGGGGACAGATGAACACTGAAGCTTTCTTT TRBJ1-1 few TRBV30 NA 12
CASSLDRGVEKLFF TGTGCCAGCAGCTTGGACAGGGGAGTTGAAAAACTGTTTTTT TRBJ1-4 NA TRBV5-4 TRBD1 14
CASSPQTSGRPGELFF TGTGCCAGCAGCCCCCAAACTAGCGGGAGACCCGGGGAGCTGTTTTTT TRBJ2-2 NA TRBV7-3 TRBD2 16
CASRQGYGNTIYF TGTGCCAGCCGACAGGGTTACGGAAACACCATATATTTT TRBJ1-3 NA TRBV2 TRBD1 13
CASRKTAGQDTQPQHF TGTGCCAGCAGAAAAACCGCCGGACAGGACACCCAGCCCCAGCATTTT TRBJ1-5 NA TRBV27 TRBD1 16
CASSIVGYRSSYEQYF TGTGCCAGTAGTATAGTGGGGTACAGGTCCTCCTACGAGCAGTACTTC TRBJ2-7 NA TRBV19 NA 16
CASRTSGTGRYSTNEKLFF TGTGCCAGTAGAACTTCCGGGACAGGGCGATATTCAACTAATGAAAAACTGTTTTTT TRBJ1-4 NA TRBV19 TRBD1 19
CSVVGTGGYGYGYTF TGCAGCGTTGTGGGGACAGGGGGCTATGGCTATGGCTACACCTTC TRBJ1-2 NA TRBV29-1 TRBD1 15
CASSPRDSYYEQYF TGTGCCAGCAGTCCCAGGGACTCATACTACGAGCAGTACTTC TRBJ2-7 NA TRBV27 NA 14
CASSPGGTSETQYF TGTGCCAGTAGCCCGGGGGGGACAAGCGAGACCCAGTACTTC TRBJ2-5 NA TRBV19 TRBD2 14
CASNRYLTGGLRTEAFF TGTGCCAGCAACCGCTATTTGACAGGGGGGCTTCGGACTGAAGCTTTCTTT TRBJ1-1 NA TRBV5-8 TRBD1 17
CASSRLDRSTGELFF TGTGCCAGCAGCCGCCTTGACAGGTCCACCGGGGAGCTGTTTTTT TRBJ2-2 NA TRBV7-2 NA 15
CASSYSTGEFSYEQYF TGTGCCAGCAGTTACTCGACCGGGGAGTTCTCCTACGAGCAGTACTTC TRBJ2-7 few TRBV6-5 NA 16
CASSPRSGGADTQYF TGTGCCAGCAGCCCACGGAGCGGGGGGGCCGATACGCAGTATTTT TRBJ2-3 NA TRBV7-7 TRBD2 15
CASSLGRVPRDTEAFF TGCGCCAGCAGCTTGGGGAGGGTACCGCGGGACACTGAAGCTTTCTTT TRBJ1-1 NA TRBV5-1 NA 16
CASSHNEYARGSSYEQYF TGCGCCAGCAGCCACAATGAATATGCTCGCGGGAGCTCCTACGAGCAGTACTTC TRBJ2-7 NA TRBV4-1 TRBD2 18
CASSFLLAGGYEQYF TGTGCCAGCAGTTTCTTGCTAGCGGGAGGGTACGAGCAGTACTTC TRBJ2-7 NA TRBV27 TRBD2 15
CASSSRGTGGTGELFF TGTGCCAGCAGCTCCCGTGGGACCGGGGGCACCGGGGAGCTGTTTTTT TRBJ2-2 NA TRBV7-2 NA 16
CSVSGTSGRSYNEQFF TGCAGCGTAAGTGGGACTAGCGGGAGAAGCTACAATGAGCAGTTCTTC TRBJ2-1 NA TRBV29-1 TRBD2 16